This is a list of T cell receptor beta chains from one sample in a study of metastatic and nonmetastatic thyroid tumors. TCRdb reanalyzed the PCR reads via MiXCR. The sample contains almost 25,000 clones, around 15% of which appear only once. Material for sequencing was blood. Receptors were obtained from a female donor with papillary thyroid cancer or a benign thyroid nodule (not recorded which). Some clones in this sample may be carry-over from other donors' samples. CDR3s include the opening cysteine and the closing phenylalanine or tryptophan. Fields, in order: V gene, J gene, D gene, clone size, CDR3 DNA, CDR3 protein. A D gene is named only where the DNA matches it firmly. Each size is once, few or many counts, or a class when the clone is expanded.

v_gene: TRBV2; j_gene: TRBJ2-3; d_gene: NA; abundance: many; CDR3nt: TGTGCCAGCAGTTTCAACAGGAGCGAACCCAACACAGATACGCAGTATTTT; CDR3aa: CASSFNRSEPNTDTQYF
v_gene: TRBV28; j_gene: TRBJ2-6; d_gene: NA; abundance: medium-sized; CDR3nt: TGTGCCAGCAGTTCTTGGGACAACTCTGGGGCCAACGTCCTGACTTTC; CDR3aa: CASSSWDNSGANVLTF
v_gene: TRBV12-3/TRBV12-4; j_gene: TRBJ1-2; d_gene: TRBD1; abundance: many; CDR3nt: TGTGCCAGCAGACCCGACAGGGAGAGCGGCTACACCTTC; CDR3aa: CASRPDRESGYTF
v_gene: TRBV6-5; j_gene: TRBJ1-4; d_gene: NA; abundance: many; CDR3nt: TGTGCCAGCAGTTACCGGGATGGGGAAAAACTGTTTTTT; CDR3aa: CASSYRDGEKLFF
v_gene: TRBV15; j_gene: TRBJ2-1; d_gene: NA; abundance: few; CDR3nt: TGTGCCACCATCACGGCGATCCCCTACAATGAGCAGTTCTTC; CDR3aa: CATITAIPYNEQFF
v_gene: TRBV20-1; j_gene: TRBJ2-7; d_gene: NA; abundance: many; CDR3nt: TGCAGTGCCCTTAGCGACCTCCAGGAGGAGCAGTACTTC; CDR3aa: CSALSDLQEEQYF
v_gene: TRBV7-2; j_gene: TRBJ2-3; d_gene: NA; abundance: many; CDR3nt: TGTGCCAGCAGCTTCGCCCCCGTGGGGACCACAGATACGCAGTATTTT; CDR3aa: CASSFAPVGTTDTQYF
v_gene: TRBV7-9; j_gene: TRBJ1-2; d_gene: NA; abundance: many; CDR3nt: TGTGCCAGCAGCTTGAGAGACTATGGCTACACCTTC; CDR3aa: CASSLRDYGYTF
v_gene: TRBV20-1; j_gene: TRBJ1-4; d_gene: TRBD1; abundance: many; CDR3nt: TGCAGTGCTAGTCAGGGACAGATAAATGAAAAACTGTTTTTT; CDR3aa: CSASQGQINEKLFF
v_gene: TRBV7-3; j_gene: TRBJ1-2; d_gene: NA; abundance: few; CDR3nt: TGTGCCAGCAGCTTAGGTCCCGAACTTGGTGGCTACACCTTC; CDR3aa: CASSLGPELGGYTF